A single sample is the source of the 31 T cell receptor beta chains below, sequenced in a study of T cells in Graves' hyperthyroidism and ophthalmopathy. There were TCR beta CDR3 regions amplified from RNA transcripts. RT-PCR in the first round (using the HTBI primer set) targeted the TCR CDR3. One entry per CDR3 protein results from TCRdb running MiXCR on the multiplex PCR reads. The table shows about 760,000 distinct CDR3 sequences, with around a third occurring only once. The specimen was blood. The receptor set was obtained from a woman between 40 and 50 years old with Graves' hyperthyroidism.

On this clonotype: The CDR3 ends on some other residue instead of the conserved phenylalanine or tryptophan, so this is likely a read error. The DNA is left out, because the CDR3 cannot be placed on it with certainty; the CDR3 is given as TCRdb lists it. The chain uses TRBV7-3 and TRBJ2-7; the D call in the table, TRBD2, was not verified against the DNA. Germline values: CDR1 SGHTA, CDR2 FQGTGA. The CDR3 has 9 residues if both end residues are counted. The CDR3 loop reads CASRDRLAG.

This clonotype showed up just once. Because the CDR3 is missing its conserved closing phenylalanine or tryptophan, this is likely a read error. The V call is TRBV12-3 or TRBV12-4, the J call TRBJ1-1; TRBD1 matches at 10 bases. Trimming took 5 bases from V and 7 from J; bases not matched to a gene: 10. CDR3 length equals 15 residues. The DNA for the CDR3 is TGTGCCAGCAGTCACACCGGGACAGGGGCAAGTGAAGCTTTCTCT. As protein: CASSHTGTGASEAFS.

This clonotype was counted many times. The chain carries TRBV12-3 or TRBV12-4 and TRBJ2-5; tentative D call: TRBD1 (5 bases). V lost 2 bases and J lost 4, with 8 bases in between. The CDR3 consists of 13 residues. CDR3 protein: CASSLRGVETQYF. DNA of the CDR3: TGTGCCAGCAGTTTAAGGGGTGTAGAGACCCAGTACTTC.

This clonotype was detected a few times. The chain combines TRBV7-2 with TRBJ2-7; D uncertain. Trimming left V 4 bases short and J 2 bases short, with 18 bases between. CDR1 and CDR2 from the germline V gene are SGHTA and FQGNSA. This CDR3 region has 16 residues. For the CDR3, the DNA is TGTGCCAGCAGCTCGGTCGGTACTACCTCCGCCTACGAGCAGTACTTC. Translated: CASSSVGTTSAYEQYF.

Only one count was recorded for this clonotype. An end of the junction differs from the germline gene, which may be a read error. The chain employs TRBV11-1 and TRBJ2-2; 9 nucleotides line up with TRBD1. The CDR3 spans 15 residues. Germline V gives CDR1 SGHAT, CDR2 FQDESV (reference sequence). The CDR3 here is CASNAGQGRTGELLF. The CDR3 DNA follows: TGTGCCAGCAATGCCGGACAGGGGAGAACCGGGGAGCTGCTTTTT.

The V call is TRBV4-3, the J call TRBJ1-5; maybe TRBD1 (6 bases). V was shortened by 0 bases and J by 11 bases, with 14 bases between the two germline ends. This CDR3 region has 14 residues. Germline lookup yields CDR1 LGHNA and CDR2 YSLEER. The CDR3 is CASSQDALGGSQHF. The CDR3 nucleotides are TGCGCCAGCAGCCAAGATGCGCTAGGGGGGTCCCAGCATTTT.

The V call is TRBV19, the J call TRBJ1-3, with D unclear. The V gene lost 4 bases and the J gene lost 2 bases, with 6 bases spanning the gap. CDR3 length: 13 amino acids. Looked up from germline, CDR1 is LNHDA and CDR2 is SQIVND (reference sequence). The CDR3 region is CASSRPAGNTIYF. The DNA for the CDR3 is TGTGCCAGTAGTAGGCCGGCTGGAAACACCATATATTTT. Full variable domain (rest looked up from reference TRBV19 and TRBJ1-3): DGGITQSPKYLFRKEGQNVTLSCEQNLNHDAMYWYRQDPGQGLRLIYYSQIVNDFQKGDIAEGYSVSREKKESFPLTVTSAQKNPTAFYLCASSRPAGNTIYFGEGSWLTVV.

This clonotype was counted between two and nine times. This rearrangement joins TRBV19 to TRBJ2-5, with D uncertain. V was trimmed by 4 bases and J by 0 bases, leaving 3 bases between them. Germline V gene sequence: CDR1 LNHDA, CDR2 SQIVND (reference sequence). The CDR3 is made up of 12 amino acids. This CDR3 is CASSRHQETQYF. As DNA, the CDR3 is TGTGCCAGTAGTAGGCACCAAGAGACCCAGTACTTC.

This clonotype was recorded many times. This sequence joins TRBV7-2 and TRBJ1-3; D is unresolved. Trimming stripped 0 bases from V and 7 bases from J, with 7 bases between. This CDR3 is 13 amino acids long. CDR1 SGHTA and CDR2 FQGNSA come from the germline V gene. The CDR3 here is CASSLADLNTIYF. DNA for the CDR3: TGTGCCAGCAGCTTAGCCGATTTGAACACCATATATTTT. The full variable domain, completed using reference TRBV7-2 and TRBJ1-3, is GAGVSQSPSNKVTEKGKDVELRCDPISGHTALYWYRQSLGQGLEFLIYFQGNSAPDKSGLPSDRFSAERTGGSVSTLTIQRTQQEDSAVYLCASSLADLNTIYFGEGSWLTVV.

This clonotype was counted a few times. The V call is TRBV6-5, the J call TRBJ1-6, with TRBD1 identical over 7 bases. V gave up 4 bases and J gave up 15 bases; unmatched junction bases: 3. Germline V lookup: CDR1 MNHEY, CDR2 SVGAGI. The CDR3 has 11 residues. In DNA, the CDR3 is TGTGCCAGCAGTTGGGGACAGCACCTCCACTTT. Protein: CASSWGQHLHF.

A few counts support this clonotype. This chain links TRBV12-3 or TRBV12-4 with TRBJ1-2; TRBD1 is a possible D gene (6 bases). The CDR3 consists of 14 residues. Trimming removed 3 bases from V and 8 bases from J, with 16 bases in between. The CDR3 is CASSFLAGRGGYTF. For the CDR3, the DNA is TGTGCCAGCAGTTTTTTGGCGGGCAGGGGAGGCTACACCTTC.

This clonotype was detected only a few times. The rearrangement joins TRBV6-5 to TRBJ1-3; no clear D gene. The CDR3 contains 15 residues. CDR1 is MNHEY, CDR2 SVGAGI, per germline. The V end was cut by 0 bases, the J end by 9 bases, with 15 bases between. The CDR3 is CASSYSGEPSTTIYF. The DNA for the CDR3 is TGTGCCAGCAGTTACTCAGGAGAGCCATCCACCACCATATATTTT.

This clonotype was seen a few times. The V call is TRBV5-6, the J call TRBJ1-5; D call uncertain. Trimming shortened V by 3 bases and J by 9 bases, and 10 bases separated the two germline ends. Germline CDR1 reads SGHDT; CDR2 reads YYEEEE. The length of the CDR3 is 12 residues. DNA of the CDR3: TGTGCCAGCAGCTCCCAGAATTCGCCCCAGCATTTT. Translation: CASSSQNSPQHF. The full variable domain, with the rest looked up from reference TRBV5-6 and TRBJ1-5, is DAGVTQSPTHLIKTRGQQVTLRCSPKSGHDTVSWYQQALGQGPQFIFQYYEEEERQRGNFPDRFSGHQFPNYSSELNVNALLLGDSALYLCASSSQNSPQHFGDGTRLSIL.

The chain employs TRBV6-4 and TRBJ2-7; 9 bases match TRBD2. The CDR3 is 16 residues long. Germline CDR1 is MRHNA and CDR2 is SNTAGT. The ends lost 6 bases at V and 7 bases at J; junction bases unmatched: 16. The DNA for the CDR3 is TGTGCCAGCAGCACCCGTGGGGCGGGAGGGCCACAAGAGCAGTACTTC. It codes for CASSTRGAGGPQEQYF.

This chain uses TRBV3-1 with TRBJ2-5; D is unclear. V lost 4 bases and J lost 10, with 10 bases in between. The CDR3 has 11 residues. CDR1 is LGHDT and CDR2 is YNNKEL in the germline V gene (reference sequence). This CDR3 is CASSRDRRQYF. The CDR3 nucleotides are TGTGCCAGCAGCCGAGACCGACGCCAGTACTTC.

The chain recombines TRBV27 with TRBJ2-2; 11 bases match TRBD2. The V segment lost 3 bases and the J segment 3 bases; nucleotides outside the gene matches: 3. The CDR3 is 16 amino acids. Germline CDR1 MNHEY, CDR2 SMNVEV (reference sequence). The CDR3 loop is CASSFSSGRYTGELFF. The CDR3 coding sequence is TGTGCCAGCAGTTTTTCTAGCGGGAGGTACACCGGGGAGCTGTTTTTT.

Notes on this clonotype: The CDR3 carries no conserved terminal phenylalanine or tryptophan, so it likely arises from a read error. It is unclear where the CDR3 begins or ends on the DNA, so no DNA is shown, and the CDR3 is as TCRdb lists it. V usage is TRBV7-8 and J usage is TRBJ2-7. Germline-derived CDR1 and CDR2 are SGHVS and FQNEAQ. The CDR3 length equals 8 residues, ends included. Here the CDR3 reads CASSLLPT.

This clonotype has ten or more counts. This chain joins TRBV6-6 and TRBJ1-1; no clear D. The germline V and J ends were trimmed by 6 bases and 1 base, with 15 bases remaining between them. Germline V CDR1 and CDR2: MNHNY, SVGAGI (reference sequence). This CDR3 contains 15 residues. The CDR3 protein is CASRQTLGANTEAFF. In DNA, the CDR3 is TGTGCCAGCAGGCAGACTTTGGGAGCGAACACTGAAGCTTTCTTT.

This clonotype was found many times. V and J are TRBV11-2 and TRBJ1-3, with D possibly matching TRBD1 (6 bases). Germline assignment: CDR1 SGHAT and CDR2 FQNNGV. The germline V and J ends were trimmed by 5 bases and 4 bases, with 12 bases remaining between them. This CDR3 is 14 amino acids long. CDR3 DNA sequence: TGTGCCAGCAGCCAAAGGACAGCCGGAAACACCATATATTTT. It translates to CASSQRTAGNTIYF.

This clonotype was counted between two and nine times. The V call is TRBV19, the J call TRBJ1-4; maybe TRBD1 (5 bases). V gave up 4 bases and J gave up 8 bases, with 11 bases separating them. The germline V gene encodes CDR1 LNHDA and CDR2 SQIVND (reference sequence). This CDR3 has 13 amino acids. CDR3 sequence (DNA): TGTGCCAGTAGTACGGGACGGGGAGAAAAACTGTTTTTT. Protein: CASSTGRGEKLFF.

This clonotype occurred a few times. The rearrangement uses TRBV5-1 and TRBJ1-4; D is unresolved. The V end lost 4 bases, the J end lost 5 bases, and 18 bases lay between the germline ends. The CDR3 covers 16 residues. Germline V gene lookup returns CDR1 SGHRS and CDR2 YFSETQ. The CDR3 loop is CASSGGSYPSNEKLFF. In DNA, the CDR3 is TGCGCCAGCAGCGGAGGAAGTTATCCATCCAATGAAAAACTGTTTTTT.

About this clonotype: One base away lies a much larger clone, so this may be a sequencing read error. The chain is built from TRBV9 and TRBJ2-7; D remains unclear. The germline CDR1 and CDR2 sequences are SGDLS and YYNGEE. The CDR3 loop spans 16 amino acids. Trimming removed 1 base from V and 0 bases from J, with 14 bases in between. The CDR3 loop is CASSVNWQVDSYEQYF. The CDR3 DNA is TGTGCCAGCAGCGTAAACTGGCAGGTGGACTCCTACGAGCAGTACTTC.

This clonotype turned up a few times. This chain connects TRBV19 to TRBJ1-3; D is undetermined. The CDR3 loop spans 14 amino acids. The germline V gene has CDR1 LNHDA and CDR2 SQIVND (reference sequence). With 6 bases removed from V and 0 bases from J, the gap between germline ends came to 9 bases. The CDR3 here is CASRTVFSGNTIYF. CDR3 nucleotides: TGTGCCAGTAGGACGGTATTCTCTGGAAACACCATATATTTT.

There are a few counts of this clonotype. The chain employs TRBV5-6 and TRBJ1-3; D is undetermined. The CDR3 has 15 amino acids. Germline V CDR1 and CDR2: SGHDT, YYEEEE. V lost 3 bases and J 0 bases, leaving 10 bases between the germline ends. CDR3 region: CASSSSFISGNTIYF. CDR3 DNA: TGTGCCAGCAGCTCCTCCTTCATCTCTGGAAACACCATATATTTT.

V is TRBV7-6 and J is TRBJ2-5; 8 bases align to TRBD1. After removal of 6 bases from V and 2 bases from J, the junction contained 8 bases not matched to a gene. This CDR3 spans 15 amino acids. Germline lookup yields CDR1 SGHVS and CDR2 FNYEAQ. The CDR3 DNA is TGTGCCAGCAGTACAGGACAGGGTTGGCAAGAGACCCAGTACTTC. Its protein product is CASSTGQGWQETQYF.

This clonotype was seen a handful of times. The genes are TRBV25-1 and TRBJ2-7; D might be TRBD1 (5 bases). The germline V and J ends were trimmed by 6 bases and 0 bases, with 21 bases remaining between them. Germline-derived CDR1 and CDR2 are MGHDK and SYGVNS. The CDR3 spans 17 residues. The CDR3 is CASSQALQGQISYEQYF. CDR3 DNA sequence: TGTGCCAGCAGCCAAGCCCTGCAGGGCCAAATCTCCTACGAGCAGTACTTC.

At least ten counts were recorded for this clonotype. CDR3 bases: TGTGCCAGCAGCTACAGGGATAGCTACACCTTC. It specifies CASSYRDSYTF. The V call is TRBV6-5, the J call TRBJ1-2, with D possibly TRBD1 on 6 matching bases. The germline V gene encodes CDR1 MNHEY and CDR2 SVGAGI. V was trimmed by 6 bases and J by 9 bases, leaving 11 bases between them. The CDR3 length is 11 residues.

This clonotype showed up just a few times. This chain uses TRBV5-4 with TRBJ2-5; 8 nucleotides agree with TRBD2. Germline CDR1 reads SGHNT; CDR2 reads YYREEE (reference sequence). The CDR3 totals 15 residues. Unmatched junction bases numbered 6, after V lost 1 base and J lost 4 bases. CDR3 protein: CASSLPSGLSETQYF. DNA for the CDR3: TGTGCCAGCAGCTTGCCTAGCGGGCTGTCAGAGACCCAGTACTTC.

The chain links TRBV25-1 to TRBJ1-2, with D hard to call. CDR3 size: 15 residues. The germline V and J ends were trimmed by 6 bases and 2 bases, with 16 bases remaining between them. Germline loops: CDR1 MGHDK, CDR2 SYGVNS. CDR3 in amino acids: CASSLQWAENYGYTF. The CDR3 bases are TGTGCCAGCAGCCTCCAGTGGGCGGAGAACTATGGCTACACCTTC.

V and J are TRBV29-1 and TRBJ2-7, with no clear D. Germline V lookup: CDR1 SQVTM, CDR2 ANQGSEA. This CDR3 spans 11 amino acids. Trimming took off 8 bases at V and 6 bases at J, with 14 bases between the two ends. In DNA, the CDR3 is TGCAGCCAAGGCGACGGCCCCGAGCAGTACTTC. Translating gives CSQGDGPEQYF.

The table lists this clonotype with many counts. The chain employs TRBV7-2 and TRBJ2-6; perhaps TRBD1 as D (5 bases). CDR1 SGHTA and CDR2 FQGNSA come from the germline V gene. The CDR3 is 16 residues long. Trimming took 5 bases from V and 4 from J, leaving 15 bases between them. The CDR3 bases are TGTGCCAGCAGCCGACAGAGACTTCTAGGGGCCAACGTCCTGACTTTC. Protein product: CASSRQRLLGANVLTF. The full variable domain, in which reference TRBV7-2 and TRBJ2-6 provide the parts outside the CDR3, is GAGVSQSPSNKVTEKGKDVELRCDPISGHTALYWYRQSLGQGLEFLIYFQGNSAPDKSGLPSDRFSAERTGGSVSTLTIQRTQQEDSAVYLCASSRQRLLGANVLTFGAGSRLTVL.